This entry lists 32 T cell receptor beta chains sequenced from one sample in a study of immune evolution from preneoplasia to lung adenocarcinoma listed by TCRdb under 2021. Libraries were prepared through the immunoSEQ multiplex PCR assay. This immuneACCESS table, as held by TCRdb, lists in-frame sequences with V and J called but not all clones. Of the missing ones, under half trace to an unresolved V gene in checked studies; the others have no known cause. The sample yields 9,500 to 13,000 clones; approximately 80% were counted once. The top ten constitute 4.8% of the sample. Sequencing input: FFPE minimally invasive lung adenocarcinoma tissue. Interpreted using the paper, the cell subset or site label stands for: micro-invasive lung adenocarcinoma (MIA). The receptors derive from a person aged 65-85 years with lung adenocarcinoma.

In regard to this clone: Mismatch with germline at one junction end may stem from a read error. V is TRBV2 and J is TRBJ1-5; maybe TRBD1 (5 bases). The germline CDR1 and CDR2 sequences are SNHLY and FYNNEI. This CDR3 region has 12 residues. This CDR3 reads CASTGEGQPQHF. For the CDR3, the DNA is TGTGCTAGCACGGGGGAGGGTCAGCCCCAGCATTTT. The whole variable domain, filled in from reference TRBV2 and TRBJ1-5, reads EPEVTQTPSHQVTQMGQEVILRCVPISNHLYFYWYRQILGQKVEFLVSFYNNEISEKSEIFDDQFSVERPDGSNFTLKIRSTKLEDSAMYFCASTGEGQPQHFGDGTRLSIL.

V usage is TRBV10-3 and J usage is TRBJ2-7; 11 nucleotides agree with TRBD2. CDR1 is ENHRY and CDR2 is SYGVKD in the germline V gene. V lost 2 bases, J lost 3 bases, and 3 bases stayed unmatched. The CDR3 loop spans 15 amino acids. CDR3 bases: TGTGCCATCAGTGAGGGGACTAGCGGCGACTACGAGCAGTACTTC. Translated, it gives CAISEGTSGDYEQYF.

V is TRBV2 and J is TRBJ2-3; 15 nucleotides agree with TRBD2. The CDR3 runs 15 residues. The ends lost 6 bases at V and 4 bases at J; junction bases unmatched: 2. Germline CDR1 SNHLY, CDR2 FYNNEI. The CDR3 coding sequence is TGTGCCAGCAGGGGACTAGCGGGAGGTGCAGATACGCAGTATTTT. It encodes CASRGLAGGADTQYF.

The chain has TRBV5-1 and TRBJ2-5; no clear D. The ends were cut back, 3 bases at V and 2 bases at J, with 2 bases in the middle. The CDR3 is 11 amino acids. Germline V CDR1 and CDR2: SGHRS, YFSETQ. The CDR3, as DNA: TGCGCCAGCAGCTCGCAAGAGACCCAGTACTTC. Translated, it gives CASSSQETQYF.

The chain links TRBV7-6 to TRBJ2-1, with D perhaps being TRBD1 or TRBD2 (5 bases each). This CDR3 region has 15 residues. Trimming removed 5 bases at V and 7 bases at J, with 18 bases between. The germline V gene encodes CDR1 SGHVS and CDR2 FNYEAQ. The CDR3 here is CASSDPGPRRNEQFF. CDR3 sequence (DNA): TGTGCCAGCAGCGACCCGGGACCACGTCGGAATGAGCAGTTCTTC.

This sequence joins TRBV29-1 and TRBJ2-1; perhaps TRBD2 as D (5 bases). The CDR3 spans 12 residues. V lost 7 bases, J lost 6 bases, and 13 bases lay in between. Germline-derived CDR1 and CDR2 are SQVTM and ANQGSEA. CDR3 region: CSAPLGTNEQFF. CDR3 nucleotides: TGCAGCGCCCCACTAGGAACCAATGAGCAGTTCTTC.

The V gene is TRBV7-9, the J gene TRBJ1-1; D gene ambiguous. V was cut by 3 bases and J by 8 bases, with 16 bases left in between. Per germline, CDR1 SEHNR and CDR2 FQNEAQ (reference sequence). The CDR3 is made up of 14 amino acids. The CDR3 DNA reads TGTGCCAGCAGCTTTAGTACGGGCTTCACGGAAGCTTTCTTT. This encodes CASSFSTGFTEAFF.

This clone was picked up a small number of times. Here the CDR3 reads CATSRGAANYGYTF. For the CDR3, the DNA is TGTGCCACCAGCAGAGGGGCTGCAAACTATGGCTACACCTTC. This chain uses TRBV15 with TRBJ1-2; no clear D. Between the trimmed V and J ends, which lost 1 base and 2 bases, there was a span of 8 bases. The CDR3 runs to 14 residues. Germline loops: CDR1 LNHNV, CDR2 YYDKDF (reference sequence).

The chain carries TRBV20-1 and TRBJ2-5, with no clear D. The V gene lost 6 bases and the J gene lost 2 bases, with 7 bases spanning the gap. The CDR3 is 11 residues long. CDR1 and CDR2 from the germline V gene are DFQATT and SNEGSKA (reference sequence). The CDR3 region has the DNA TGCAGTGCAATGGCTCAAGAGACCCAGTACTTC. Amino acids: CSAMAQETQYF.

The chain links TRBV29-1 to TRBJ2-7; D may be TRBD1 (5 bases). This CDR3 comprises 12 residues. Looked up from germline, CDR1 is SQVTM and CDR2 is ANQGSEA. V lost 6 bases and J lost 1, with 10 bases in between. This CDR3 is CSVTDTSYEQYF. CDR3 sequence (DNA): TGCAGCGTGACGGACACTTCCTACGAGCAGTACTTC.

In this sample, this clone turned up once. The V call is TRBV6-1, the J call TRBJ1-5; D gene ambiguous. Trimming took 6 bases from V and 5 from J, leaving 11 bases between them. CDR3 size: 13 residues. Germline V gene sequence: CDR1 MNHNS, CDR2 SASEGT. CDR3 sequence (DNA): TGTGCCAGCAGAATGACTACGGATCAGCCCCAGCATTTT. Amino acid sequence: CASRMTTDQPQHF.

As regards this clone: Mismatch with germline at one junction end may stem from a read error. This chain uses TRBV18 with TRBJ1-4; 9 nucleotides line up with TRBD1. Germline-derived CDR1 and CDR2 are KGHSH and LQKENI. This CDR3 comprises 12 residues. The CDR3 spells CASSPNRDRVVF. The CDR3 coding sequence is TGTGCCAGCTCACCAAACAGGGACAGGGTGGTGTTT. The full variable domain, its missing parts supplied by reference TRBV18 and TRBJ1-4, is NAGVMQNPRHLVRRRGQEARLRCSPMKGHSHVYWYRQLPEEGLKFMVYLQKENIIDESGMPKERFSAEFPKEGPSILRIQQVVRGDSAAYFCASSPNRDRVVFGSGTQLSVL.

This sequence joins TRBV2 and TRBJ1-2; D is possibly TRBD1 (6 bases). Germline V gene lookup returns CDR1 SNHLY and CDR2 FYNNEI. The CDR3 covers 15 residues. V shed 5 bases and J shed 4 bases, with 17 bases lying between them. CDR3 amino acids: CASSPTQGPVYGYTF. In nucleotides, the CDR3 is TGTGCCAGCAGTCCAACTCAGGGGCCGGTCTATGGCTACACCTTC.

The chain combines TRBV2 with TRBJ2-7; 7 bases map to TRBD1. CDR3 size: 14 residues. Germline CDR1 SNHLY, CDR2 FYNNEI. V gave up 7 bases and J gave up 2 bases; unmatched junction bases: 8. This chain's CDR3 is CASNPRTGPYEQYF. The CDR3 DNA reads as TGTGCCAGCAACCCACGGACAGGACCCTACGAGCAGTACTTC.

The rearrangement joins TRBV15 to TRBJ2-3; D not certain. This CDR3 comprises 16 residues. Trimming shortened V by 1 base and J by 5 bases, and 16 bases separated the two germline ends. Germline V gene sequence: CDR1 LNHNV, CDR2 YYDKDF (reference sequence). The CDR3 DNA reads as TGTGCCACCAGCAGAGTTAGGGCCCCCGAGGAAGATACGCAGTATTTT. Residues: CATSRVRAPEEDTQYF.

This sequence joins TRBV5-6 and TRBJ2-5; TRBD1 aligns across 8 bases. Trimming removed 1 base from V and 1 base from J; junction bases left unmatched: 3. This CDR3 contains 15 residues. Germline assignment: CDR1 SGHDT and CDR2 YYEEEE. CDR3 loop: CASSLFQGAQETQYF. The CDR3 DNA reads TGTGCCAGCAGCTTGTTTCAGGGGGCCCAAGAGACCCAGTACTTC. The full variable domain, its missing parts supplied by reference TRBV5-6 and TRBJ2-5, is DAGVTQSPTHLIKTRGQQVTLRCSPKSGHDTVSWYQQALGQGPQFIFQYYEEEERQRGNFPDRFSGHQFPNYSSELNVNALLLGDSALYLCASSLFQGAQETQYFGPGTRLLVL.

CDR3: CAWSVTGTDNSPLHF. CDR3 in DNA: TGTGCCTGGAGTGTAACCGGGACGGACAATTCACCCCTCCACTTT. The chain employs TRBV30 and TRBJ1-6; D possibly corresponds to TRBD1 (5 bases). V lost 0 bases and J lost 7, with 13 bases in between. CDR3 length equals 15 residues. The germline CDR1 and CDR2 sequences are GTSNPN and SVGIG (reference sequence).

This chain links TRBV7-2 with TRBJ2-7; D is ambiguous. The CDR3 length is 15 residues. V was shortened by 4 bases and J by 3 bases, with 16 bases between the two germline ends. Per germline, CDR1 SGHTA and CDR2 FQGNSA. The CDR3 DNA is TGTGCCAGCAGCTACGAGCCACAGAGTTTCTACGAGCAGTACTTC. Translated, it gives CASSYEPQSFYEQYF.

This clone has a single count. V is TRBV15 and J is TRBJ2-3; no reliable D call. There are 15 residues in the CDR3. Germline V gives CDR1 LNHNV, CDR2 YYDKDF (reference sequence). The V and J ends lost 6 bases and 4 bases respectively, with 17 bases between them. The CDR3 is CATRKARSRSDTQYF. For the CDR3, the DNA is TGTGCCACCAGGAAGGCTAGAAGTCGCTCAGATACGCAGTATTTT.

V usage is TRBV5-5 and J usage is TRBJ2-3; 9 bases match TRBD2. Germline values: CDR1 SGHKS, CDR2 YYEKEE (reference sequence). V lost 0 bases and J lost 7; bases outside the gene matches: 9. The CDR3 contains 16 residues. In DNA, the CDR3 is TGTGCCAGCAGCTTGGAGGCGGCCAGCGGGGGGAATACGCAGTATTTT. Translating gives CASSLEAASGGNTQYF.

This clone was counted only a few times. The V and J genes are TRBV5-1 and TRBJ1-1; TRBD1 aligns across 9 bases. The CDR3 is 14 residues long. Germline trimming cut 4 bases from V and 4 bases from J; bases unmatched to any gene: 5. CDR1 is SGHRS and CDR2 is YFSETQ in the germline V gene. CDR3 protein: CASSQMDRGTEAFF. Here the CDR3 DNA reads TGCGCCAGCAGCCAGATGGACAGGGGCACTGAAGCTTTCTTT.

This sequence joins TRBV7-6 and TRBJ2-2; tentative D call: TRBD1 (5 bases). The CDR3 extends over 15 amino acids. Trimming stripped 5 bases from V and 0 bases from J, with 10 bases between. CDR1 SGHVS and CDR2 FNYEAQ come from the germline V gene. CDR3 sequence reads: CASSTSRANTGELFF. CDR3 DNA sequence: TGTGCCAGCAGCACAAGCAGGGCGAACACCGGGGAGCTGTTTTTT.

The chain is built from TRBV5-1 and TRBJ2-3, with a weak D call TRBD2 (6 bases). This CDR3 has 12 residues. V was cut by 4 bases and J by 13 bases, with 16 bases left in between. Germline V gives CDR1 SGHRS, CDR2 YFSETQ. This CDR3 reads CASSTLAGWKYF. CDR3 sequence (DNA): TGCGCCAGCAGCACCCTCGCGGGGTGGAAGTATTTT.

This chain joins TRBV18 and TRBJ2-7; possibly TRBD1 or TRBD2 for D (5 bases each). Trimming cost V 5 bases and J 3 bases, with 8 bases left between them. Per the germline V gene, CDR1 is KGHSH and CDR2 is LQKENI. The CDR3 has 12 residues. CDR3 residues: CASSRDGYEQYF. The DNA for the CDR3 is TGTGCCAGCTCAAGGGACGGCTACGAGCAGTACTTC.

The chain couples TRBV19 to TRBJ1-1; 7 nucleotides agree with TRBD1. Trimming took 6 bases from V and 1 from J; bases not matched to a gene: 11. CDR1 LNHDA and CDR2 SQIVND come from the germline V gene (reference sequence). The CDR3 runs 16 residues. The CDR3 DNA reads TGTGCCAGTAGAAGAATGGAGGGGGCTAAGAACACTGAAGCTTTCTTT. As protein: CASRRMEGAKNTEAFF.

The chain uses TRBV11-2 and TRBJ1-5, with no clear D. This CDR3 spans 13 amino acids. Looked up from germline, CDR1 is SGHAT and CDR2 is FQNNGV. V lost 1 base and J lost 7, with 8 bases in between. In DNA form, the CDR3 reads TGTGCCAGCAGCTTAGGACTAGAACAGCCCCAGCATTTT. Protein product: CASSLGLEQPQHF.

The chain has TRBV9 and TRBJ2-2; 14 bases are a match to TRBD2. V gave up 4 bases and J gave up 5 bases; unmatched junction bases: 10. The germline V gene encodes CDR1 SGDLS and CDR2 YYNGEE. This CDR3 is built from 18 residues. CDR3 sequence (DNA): TGTGCCAGCAGCCCCAGGGGACTAGCGGGAGCCGTTACCGGGGAGCTGTTTTTT. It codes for CASSPRGLAGAVTGELFF.

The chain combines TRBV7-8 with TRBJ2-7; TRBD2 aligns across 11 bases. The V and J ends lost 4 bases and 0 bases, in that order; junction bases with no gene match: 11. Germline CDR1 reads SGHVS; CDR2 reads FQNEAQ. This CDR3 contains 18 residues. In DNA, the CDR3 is TGTGCCAGCAGCTCCCGAACTAGCGGGGGTTACAGCTCCTACGAGCAGTACTTC. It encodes CASSSRTSGGYSSYEQYF.

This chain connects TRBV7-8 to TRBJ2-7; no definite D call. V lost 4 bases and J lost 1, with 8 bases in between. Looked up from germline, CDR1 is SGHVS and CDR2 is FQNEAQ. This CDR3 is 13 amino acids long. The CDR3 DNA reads TGTGCCAGCAGCTCCTACGTTTCCTACGAGCAGTACTTC. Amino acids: CASSSYVSYEQYF.

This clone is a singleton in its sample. This CDR3 reads CSVRTGGSRTEAFF. For the CDR3, the DNA is TGCAGCGTTAGGACAGGGGGCTCGCGCACTGAAGCTTTCTTT. This chain connects TRBV29-1 to TRBJ1-1; 11 nucleotides match TRBD1. J was trimmed by 4 bases and V by 5 bases; bases with no gene match: 6. The germline gives CDR1 SQVTM, CDR2 ANQGSEA. The CDR3 runs 14 residues.

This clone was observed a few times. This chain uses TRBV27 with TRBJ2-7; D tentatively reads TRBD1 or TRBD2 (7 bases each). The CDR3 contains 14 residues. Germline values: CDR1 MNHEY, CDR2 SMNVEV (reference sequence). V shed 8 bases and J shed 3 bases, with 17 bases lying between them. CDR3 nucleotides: TGTGCCAGCTCCAGCGGGACAGAACACTACGAGCAGTACTTC. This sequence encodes CASSSGTEHYEQYF.

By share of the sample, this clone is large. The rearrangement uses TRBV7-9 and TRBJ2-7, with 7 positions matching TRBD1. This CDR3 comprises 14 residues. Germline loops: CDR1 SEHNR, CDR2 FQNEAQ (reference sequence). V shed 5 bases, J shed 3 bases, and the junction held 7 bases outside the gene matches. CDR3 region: CASSLRDSLYEQYF. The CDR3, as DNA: TGTGCCAGCAGCCTACGGGACAGCCTCTACGAGCAGTACTTC.